The T cell receptor beta chain under discussion was sequenced for a study of T cell repertoires in cytomegalovirus infection. Study context: Indications of both CMV infection and matching HLA type were provided by public TCR beta signatures.

Study-level findings and limits: It was HLA-C-restricted CMV-specific TCR beta clonotypes that dominated the response ex vivo. Accumulated public TCR beta family frequency recognized individuals carrying CMV together with the relevant HLA.

For this clonotype: What it binds is unknown.

MiXCR was run by TCRdb on the reads, yielding one entry per CDR3 protein. The sample contains hundreds of thousands of distinct CDR3 sequences, around a third of which appear only once. The CDR3 has 14 amino acids. Germline trimming cut 4 bases from V and 1 base from J; bases unmatched to any gene: 3. Germline V lookup: CDR1 MNHGY, CDR2 SAAAGT. The receptor was derived from a human donor in good health (CMV status not recorded). Some clones in this sample may be carry-over from other donors' samples. The sample here was cultured CD8+ T cells from PBMCs, taken from culture after CMV antigen stimulation. This chain uses TRBV6-8 with TRBJ1-1, with TRBD1 matching over 7 bases. The DNA for the CDR3 is TGTGCCAGCAGTTGGGACAGCCCGAACACTGAAGCTTTCTTT. Translated, it gives CASSWDSPNTEAFF.